These 14 T cell receptor beta chains came from one sample sequenced in a study of OX40 agonist ivuxolimab in advanced cancers. Using immunoSEQ multiplex PCR, the repertoire was profiled, and TCRdb retains in-frame clones only, with some absent. This sample yields about 61,000 clones, of which roughly 90% are seen a single time; 23% belongs to the top ten. The sequencing used CD4+ or CD8+ T cells sorted from blood, collected in a trial of the OX40 agonist ivuxolimab. The receptors originated from an adult with an advanced solid tumor such as melanoma, head and neck, liver or kidney cancer.

The V call is TRBV6-5, the J call TRBJ2-3; D uncertain. CDR1 MNHEY and CDR2 SVGAGI come from the germline V gene. The CDR3 is 13 amino acids. Trimming removed 5 bases from V and 0 bases from J, with 6 bases in between. Here the CDR3 DNA reads TGTGCCAGCAGTCGTACTAGCACAGATACGCAGTATTTT. Protein sequence: CASSRTSTDTQYF.

This clone was detected once. V is TRBV28 and J is TRBJ2-1; 13 bases match TRBD2. Germline assignment: CDR1 MDHEN and CDR2 SYDVKM. This CDR3 is 17 amino acids long. Germline trimming cut 2 bases from V and 0 bases from J; bases unmatched to any gene: 1. The CDR3 loop is CASSLRLAGGSYNEQFF. CDR3 in DNA: TGTGCCAGCAGTTTACGACTAGCGGGGGGCTCCTACAATGAGCAGTTCTTC. The full variable domain, in which reference TRBV28 and TRBJ2-1 provide the parts outside the CDR3, is DVKVTQSSRYLVKRTGEKVFLECVQDMDHENMFWYRQDPGLGLRLIYFSYDVKMKEKGDIPEGYSVSREKKERFSLILESASTNQTSMYLCASSLRLAGGSYNEQFFGPGTRLTVL.

The chain couples TRBV4-2 to TRBJ2-3; D is unresolved. The CDR3 has 15 amino acids. V shed 4 bases and J shed 1 base, with 12 bases lying between them. In germline, CDR1 is LGHNA, CDR2 YNFKEQ. The CDR3 loop reads CASSLGSEGTDTQYF. DNA for the CDR3: TGTGCCAGCAGCCTCGGGTCCGAGGGCACAGATACGCAGTATTTT.

V and J are TRBV6-5 and TRBJ1-5, with a tentative D call TRBD1 (6 bases). The V gene lost 2 bases and the J gene lost 6 bases, with 8 bases spanning the gap. Germline V lookup: CDR1 MNHEY, CDR2 SVGAGI. The CDR3 is made up of 13 amino acids. CDR3 DNA sequence: TGTGCCAGCAGTTACGAGGGGGGTCAGCCCCAGCATTTT. Protein sequence: CASSYEGGQPQHF.

V usage is TRBV19 and J usage is TRBJ1-2; D gene uncertain. The germline V gene encodes CDR1 LNHDA and CDR2 SQIVND (reference sequence). Trimming removed 7 bases from V and 5 bases from J, with 17 bases in between. The CDR3 consists of 14 residues. The CDR3 coding sequence is TGTGCCAGTAAACTCTTCGGCAGCTATTATGGCTACACCTTC. This translates into CASKLFGSYYGYTF. Combining the CDR3 with reference TRBV19 and TRBJ1-2 gives the whole variable domain DGGITQSPKYLFRKEGQNVTLSCEQNLNHDAMYWYRQDPGQGLRLIYYSQIVNDFQKGDIAEGYSVSREKKESFPLTVTSAQKNPTAFYLCASKLFGSYYGYTFGSGTRLTVV.

The chain recombines TRBV7-9 with TRBJ2-5; D tentatively reads TRBD1 or TRBD2 (6 bases each). The germline CDR1 and CDR2 sequences are SEHNR and FQNEAQ (reference sequence). The CDR3 sequence is 14 residues long. Trimming removed 7 bases at V and 1 base at J, with 13 bases between. The CDR3 loop reads CASKKGGFQETQYF. CDR3 nucleotides: TGTGCCAGCAAGAAAGGGGGGTTCCAAGAGACCCAGTACTTC. The variable domain in full, completed from reference TRBV7-9 and TRBJ2-5, reads DTGVSQNPRHKITKRGQNVTFRCDPISEHNRLYWYRQTLGQGPEFLTYFQNEAQLEKSRLLSDRFSAERPKGSFSTLEIQRTEQGDSAMYLCASKKGGFQETQYFGPGTRLLVL.

This clone is categorized as medium-sized. V gene TRBV6-6 combines with J gene TRBJ1-6; possibly TRBD1 for D (6 bases). CDR1 is MNHNY, CDR2 SVGAGI, per germline (reference sequence). Trimming took 1 base from V and 10 from J, leaving 14 bases between them. The CDR3 loop spans 15 amino acids. The CDR3 loop reads CASSYLKQGGSPLHF. CDR3 sequence (DNA): TGTGCCAGCAGTTACTTGAAACAGGGCGGGTCACCCCTCCACTTT.

The chain joins TRBV5-1 to TRBJ1-1; the D is unclear. CDR1 SGHRS and CDR2 YFSETQ come from the germline V gene. Trimming took 0 bases from V and 1 from J, leaving 10 bases between them. The CDR3 is 15 amino acids. The CDR3 DNA follows: TGCGCCAGCAGCTTGGAAGGACCGCGGAACACTGAAGCTTTCTTT. Encoded protein: CASSLEGPRNTEAFF.

The V gene is TRBV6-6, the J gene TRBJ2-5; TRBD2 is a possible D gene (6 bases). The V gene lost 4 bases and the J gene lost 0 bases, with 12 bases spanning the gap. The CDR3 spans 15 residues. Per the germline V gene, CDR1 is MNHNY and CDR2 is SVGAGI (reference sequence). CDR3 region: CASSSADYYQETQYF. In DNA form, the CDR3 reads TGTGCCAGCAGTTCTGCGGACTACTACCAAGAGACCCAGTACTTC.

The chain recombines TRBV2 with TRBJ1-6; D possibly corresponds to TRBD1 (5 bases). CDR1 and CDR2 from the germline V gene are SNHLY and FYNNEI. The V end lost 1 base, the J end lost 11 bases, and 18 bases lay between the germline ends. The CDR3 spans 16 residues. For the CDR3, the DNA is TGTGCCAGCAGTGAAGTCTTAGGGGCTTTACATCCACCCCTCCACTTT. Amino acid sequence: CASSEVLGALHPPLHF.

The chain employs TRBV28 and TRBJ1-4, with D uncertain. CDR3 length: 16 residues. The germline CDR1 and CDR2 sequences are MDHEN and SYDVKM. V lost 6 bases and J lost 10, with 24 bases in between. The CDR3 spells CASSLTLGPEGGKLFF. The CDR3 DNA sequence: TGTGCCAGCAGCCTCACCCTCGGGCCGGAGGGCGGAAAACTGTTTTTT.

The rearrangement joins TRBV11-2 to TRBJ2-1; 7 bases agree with TRBD2. Germline loops: CDR1 SGHAT, CDR2 FQNNGV. The CDR3 length is 15 residues. After removal of 3 bases from V and 9 bases from J, the junction contained 11 bases not matched to a gene. CDR3 loop: CASSFFVGGPSEQFF. In DNA form, the CDR3 reads TGTGCCAGCAGCTTCTTTGTGGGAGGGCCTAGTGAGCAGTTCTTC. The entire variable domain, with the rest obtained from reference TRBV11-2 and TRBJ2-1, is as follows: EAGVAQSPRYKIIEKRQSVAFWCNPISGHATLYWYQQILGQGPKLLIQFQNNGVVDDSQLPKDRFSAERLKGVDSTLKIQPAKLEDSAVYLCASSFFVGGPSEQFFGPGTRLTVL.

The gene calls are TRBV5-1 and TRBJ2-7; either TRBD1 or TRBD2 may supply D (6 bases each). Germline lookup yields CDR1 SGHRS and CDR2 YFSETQ. The V and J ends lost 4 bases and 3 bases respectively, with 14 bases between them. This CDR3 has 14 amino acids. DNA of the CDR3: TGCGCCAGCAGCCCCGCCGGGGGCTACTACGAGCAGTACTTC. Translated, it gives CASSPAGGYYEQYF.

The V call is TRBV11-2, the J call TRBJ1-2; D is perhaps TRBD1 (6 bases). CDR3 length equals 13 residues. The V and J ends lost 5 bases and 8 bases respectively, with 15 bases between them. In germline, CDR1 is SGHAT, CDR2 FQNNGV. The CDR3 here is CASSRWSRGGYTF. The CDR3 DNA follows: TGTGCCAGCAGCAGATGGTCCAGGGGCGGCTACACCTTC.